This T cell receptor (beta chain) appears in the sequencing data of a study of T cells after yellow fever vaccination. Points from the study as a whole: Faster peaking, at day 5 versus 15, marked a secondary response that was weaker. Clonotype sharing between CD4 and CD8 compartments was small.

This clonotype was picked up a small number of times. Its antigen is currently unknown. CDR1 is SQVTM and CDR2 is ANQGSEA in the germline V gene. CDR3 length: 13 amino acids. V was clipped by 4 bases and J by 6 bases; unmatched bases: 8. TCRdb analysed the 5' RACE reads with MiXCR anew, one entry per CDR3 protein. Here the sample spans hundreds of thousands of distinct CDR3 sequences, around an eighth being singletons. Sample: PBMCs, taken on the day of the yellow fever booster vaccination. The chain links TRBV29-1 to TRBJ2-7; 8 bases are a match to TRBD1. This sequence was found in a young man who received the YFV17D yellow fever vaccine. CDR3 loop: CSVGGDRSIEQYF. The CDR3 DNA reads as TGCAGCGTTGGGGGGGACAGGTCTATCGAGCAGTACTTC.